The next 32 T cell receptor beta chains were all read from a single sample in a study of OX40 agonist ivuxolimab in advanced cancers. Using immunoSEQ multiplex PCR, the repertoire was profiled, and TCRdb retains in-frame clones only, with some absent. The repertoire has about 20,000 clones, 75% to 95% of them found once; the top ten carry 50% to 60%. The starting material was CD4+ or CD8+ T cells sorted from blood, obtained in a trial of the OX40 agonist ivuxolimab. The receptors were sampled from an adult with an advanced solid tumor such as melanoma, head and neck, liver or kidney cancer.

The chain links TRBV11-2 to TRBJ1-5, with D unresolved. Trimming removed 1 base at V and 4 bases at J, with 11 bases between. The V gene's germline CDR1 is SGHAT and CDR2 FQNNGV. The CDR3 length is 15 residues. In DNA, the CDR3 is TGTGCCAGCAGCTTAGGTCCAGGAAGTAATCAGCCCCAGCATTTT. Its protein product is CASSLGPGSNQPQHF.

The CDR3 protein is CASSPAASGGATRDTQYF. CDR3 nucleotide sequence: TGTGCCAGCAGCCCCGCGGCTAGCGGGGGGGCAACTCGAGATACGCAGTATTTT. The genes are TRBV13 and TRBJ2-3, with 12 positions matching TRBD2. The J segment lost 5 bases and the V segment lost 5 bases, leaving 14 bases of the junction unmatched. The germline gives CDR1 PRHDT, CDR2 FYEKMQ (reference sequence). This CDR3 comprises 18 residues.

This rearrangement joins TRBV18 to TRBJ2-3; no clear D gene. This CDR3 has 11 residues. The germline V gene has CDR1 KGHSH and CDR2 LQKENI. V dropped 3 bases and J dropped 7 bases, with 5 bases sitting between them. The CDR3 DNA sequence: TGTGCCAGCTCACCCGGCAATACGCAGTATTTT. Translation: CASSPGNTQYF.

The V gene is TRBV18, the J gene TRBJ2-5, with a tentative D call TRBD1 (6 bases). Germline V gene data show CDR1 as KGHSH and CDR2 as LQKENI. The CDR3 sequence is 14 residues long. Trimming stripped 4 bases from V and 0 bases from J, with 9 bases between. Written as DNA, the CDR3 is TGTGCCAGCTCACGTGGGGGCAACCAAGAGACCCAGTACTTC. It codes for CASSRGGNQETQYF.

The chain uses TRBV7-9 and TRBJ1-1; TRBD1 aligns across 9 bases. Looked up from germline, CDR1 is SEHNR and CDR2 is FQNEAQ (reference sequence). CDR3 length: 14 amino acids. Germline trimming cut 3 bases from V and 7 bases from J; bases unmatched to any gene: 6. The CDR3 bases are TGTGCCAGCAGCTTGGGACAGGGTCATAGTGAAGCTTTCTTT. Translated: CASSLGQGHSEAFF.

The chain links TRBV7-6 to TRBJ2-1, with 8 nucleotides matching TRBD2. The V gene's germline CDR1 is SGHVS and CDR2 FNYEAQ. V shed 2 bases and J 0 bases; nucleotides not matched to a gene: 12. CDR3 length: 19 amino acids. DNA of the CDR3: TGTGCCAGCAGCTTAATTGGACTAGCTCCGGAGGCCTCCTACAATGAGCAGTTCTTC. It encodes CASSLIGLAPEASYNEQFF. Full variable domain (missing parts from reference TRBV7-6 and TRBJ2-1): GAGVSQSPRYKVTKRGQDVALRCDPISGHVSLYWYRQALGQGPEFLTYFNYEAQQDKSGLPNDRFSAERPEGSISTLTIQRTEQRDSAMYRCASSLIGLAPEASYNEQFFGPGTRLTVL.

The chain is built from TRBV27 and TRBJ1-3, with TRBD1 matching over 7 bases. Germline V CDR1 and CDR2: MNHEY, SMNVEV (reference sequence). The CDR3 covers 13 residues. V dropped 3 bases and J dropped 8; count of bases not matched to a gene: 4. CDR3 coding DNA: TGTGCCAGCAGTTTGACAGGGAGGGACACCATATATTTT. Its protein is CASSLTGRDTIYF.

This clone was observed a single time. V usage is TRBV27 and J usage is TRBJ1-1; D is unresolved. Trimming shortened V by 5 bases and J by 5 bases, and 9 bases separated the two germline ends. CDR1 MNHEY and CDR2 SMNVEV come from the germline V gene (reference sequence). There are 12 residues in the CDR3. This CDR3 is CASSRSGTEAFF. In nucleotides, the CDR3 is TGTGCCAGCAGTCGTTCGGGGACTGAAGCTTTCTTT.

The chain joins TRBV27 to TRBJ2-7; 7 positions agree with TRBD1. This CDR3 is built from 14 residues. Germline values: CDR1 MNHEY, CDR2 SMNVEV (reference sequence). V shed 1 base and J 4 bases; nucleotides not matched to a gene: 4. The CDR3 protein is CASSLLGRGYEQYF. DNA for the CDR3: TGTGCCAGCAGTTTATTGGGCAGGGGGTACGAGCAGTACTTC.

The CDR3 nucleotides are TGTGCCTGGACTAGCGGGGGCACAGATACGCAGTATTTT. This codes for CAWTSGGTDTQYF. The J gene is TRBJ2-3, the V gene TRBV30; 9 bases fit TRBD2. Unmatched junction bases numbered 0, after V lost 4 bases and J lost 1 base. The germline CDR1 and CDR2 sequences are GTSNPN and SVGIG (reference sequence). The CDR3 is 13 residues long.

This chain uses TRBV7-2 with TRBJ2-5; D unresolved. V lost 1 base and J lost 1, with 10 bases in between. CDR3 length: 15 amino acids. Germline loops: CDR1 SGHTA, CDR2 FQGNSA. In DNA, the CDR3 is TGTGCCAGCAGCTTAGTTTTTGGCCGCCAAGAGACCCAGTACTTC. Translated, it gives CASSLVFGRQETQYF.

There are a few counts of this clone. The genes are TRBV27 and TRBJ2-3; maybe TRBD1 (5 bases). The CDR3 is 15 residues long. Germline CDR1 is MNHEY and CDR2 is SMNVEV (reference sequence). The V end lost 6 bases, the J end lost 4 bases, and 17 bases lay between the germline ends. CDR3 region: CASSLGHPGPDTQYF. CDR3 DNA sequence: TGTGCCAGCAGCTTAGGACACCCGGGCCCAGATACGCAGTATTTT.

The rearrangement uses TRBV4-2 and TRBJ2-2; a weak D match, TRBD2 (6 bases). The CDR3 has 15 residues. With 6 bases removed from V and 4 bases from J, the gap between germline ends came to 15 bases. Germline V CDR1 and CDR2: LGHNA, YNFKEQ. Here the CDR3 DNA reads TGTGCCAGCAGTATTTACCGGGGGTCCACCGGGGAGCTGTTTTTT. This translates into CASSIYRGSTGELFF.

V gene TRBV29-1 combines with J gene TRBJ1-2, with D perhaps matching TRBD1 (6 bases). The V and J ends lost 6 bases and 8 bases respectively, with 19 bases between them. This CDR3 has 13 residues. Looked up from germline, CDR1 is SQVTM and CDR2 is ANQGSEA. The CDR3 region is CSVLGGGAVGYTF. Here the CDR3 DNA reads TGCAGCGTCCTAGGTGGGGGGGCAGTCGGCTACACCTTC.

The rearrangement joins TRBV6-5 to TRBJ2-5, with no clear D. V was shortened by 6 bases and J by 2 bases, with 10 bases between the two germline ends. Germline V gene lookup returns CDR1 MNHEY and CDR2 SVGAGI. The CDR3 contains 13 residues. The CDR3 sequence: CASSLDPQETQYF. Written as DNA, the CDR3 is TGTGCCAGCAGCCTTGACCCTCAAGAGACCCAGTACTTC.

V gene TRBV2 combines with J gene TRBJ2-4; 7 nucleotides match TRBD1. Germline CDR1 and CDR2: SNHLY and FYNNEI. The CDR3 covers 12 residues. V was clipped by 0 bases and J by 14 bases; unmatched bases: 4. CDR3 residues: CASSEASTGKYF. As DNA, the CDR3 is TGTGCCAGCAGTGAAGCTTCGACAGGGAAGTACTTC.

This sequence joins TRBV5-4 and TRBJ2-2; D possibly corresponds to TRBD2 (6 bases). Per germline, CDR1 SGHNT and CDR2 YYREEE (reference sequence). V gave up 2 bases and J gave up 1 base, with 9 bases separating them. The CDR3 covers 15 residues. The CDR3 region is CASSFGAGNTGELFF. DNA of the CDR3: TGTGCCAGCAGCTTTGGAGCGGGGAACACCGGGGAGCTGTTTTTT.

The chain employs TRBV19 and TRBJ1-1, with 8 bases that match TRBD1. The length of the CDR3 is 13 residues. Germline trimming cut 8 bases from V and 2 bases from J; bases unmatched to any gene: 4. The V gene's germline CDR1 is LNHDA and CDR2 SQIVND (reference sequence). CDR3 DNA sequence: TGTGCCAGTGACAGGGGACCCAACACTGAAGCTTTCTTT. Amino acid sequence: CASDRGPNTEAFF.

The genes are TRBV2 and TRBJ2-2; 8 nucleotides align to TRBD2. V was clipped by 4 bases and J by 6 bases; unmatched bases: 4. Germline CDR1 reads SNHLY; CDR2 reads FYNNEI. This CDR3 has 14 amino acids. This CDR3 reads CASSVRGGPGELFF. CDR3 coding DNA: TGTGCCAGCAGTGTCCGGGGGGGACCCGGGGAGCTGTTTTTT.

The chain recombines TRBV29-1 with TRBJ2-7; weak D call: TRBD2 (6 bases). The V gene lost 0 bases and the J gene lost 0 bases, with 15 bases spanning the gap. The germline gives CDR1 SQVTM, CDR2 ANQGSEA. The CDR3 runs 16 residues. CDR3 coding DNA: TGCAGCGTTGAAGACTCCGCGGACGGGAGCTCCTACGAGCAGTACTTC. Its translation is CSVEDSADGSSYEQYF.

The count of this clone is one. The chain employs TRBV19 and TRBJ2-2; a possible D gene is TRBD1 (6 bases). The CDR3 spans 15 residues. The V gene's germline CDR1 is LNHDA and CDR2 SQIVND (reference sequence). The V end lost 7 bases, the J end lost 5 bases, and 17 bases lay between the germline ends. CDR3 in amino acids: CASMVPNRETGELFF. CDR3 coding DNA: TGTGCCAGTATGGTGCCCAACAGGGAAACCGGGGAGCTGTTTTTT.

In its sample, this clone was seen a few times. The chain couples TRBV29-1 to TRBJ2-2, with 10 bases identical to TRBD2. J was trimmed by 7 bases and V by 4 bases; bases with no gene match: 12. Germline V gene sequence: CDR1 SQVTM, CDR2 ANQGSEA. The CDR3 has 16 amino acids. The CDR3 region has the DNA TGCAGCGTTGCATTAGTAGCGGGGGGCCGTGTCGGGGAGCTGTTTTTT. Translating gives CSVALVAGGRVGELFF.

This sequence joins TRBV5-6 and TRBJ1-1, with unresolved D. The germline V gene has CDR1 SGHDT and CDR2 YYEEEE. The length of the CDR3 is 13 residues. V lost 1 base, J lost 1 base, and 5 bases lay in between. The CDR3 nucleotides are TGTGCCAGCAGCTTGACCGAGAACACTGAAGCTTTCTTT. Translated, it gives CASSLTENTEAFF.

The chain combines TRBV2 with TRBJ2-2; the match to TRBD2 covers 15 bases. Germline CDR1 reads SNHLY; CDR2 reads FYNNEI. The J segment lost 3 bases and the V segment lost 6 bases, leaving 2 bases of the junction unmatched. There are 16 residues in the CDR3. The CDR3 reads CASRGLAGGHTGELFF. The CDR3 nucleotides read TGTGCCAGCAGGGGACTAGCGGGGGGTCACACCGGGGAGCTGTTTTTT.

This clone was seen just once. This chain links TRBV27 with TRBJ1-2; D not certain. The V gene's germline CDR1 is MNHEY and CDR2 SMNVEV (reference sequence). Trimming removed 1 base at V and 0 bases at J, with 15 bases between. This CDR3 has 17 amino acids. CDR3 DNA sequence: TGTGCCAGCAGTTTATTCCCACTGGACGGCGCTAACTATGGCTACACCTTC. Residues: CASSLFPLDGANYGYTF.

This clone was seen only once. V is TRBV19 and J is TRBJ1-4; no definite D call. This CDR3 has 14 amino acids. The V and J ends lost 3 bases and 4 bases respectively, with 9 bases between them. Germline CDR1 is LNHDA and CDR2 is SQIVND (reference sequence). For the CDR3, the DNA is TGTGCCAGTAGTATTCAGCCTTTTAATGAAAAACTGTTTTTT. This codes for CASSIQPFNEKLFF.

This clone was detected only once. J is TRBJ2-5 and V is TRBV10-2, with 9 bases that match TRBD1. This CDR3 contains 16 residues. V was clipped by 1 base and J by 4 bases; unmatched bases: 7. The germline V gene has CDR1 WSHSY and CDR2 SAAADI. CDR3 sequence: CASSEFRDREGETQYF. The CDR3 DNA reads TGCGCCAGCAGTGAGTTCAGGGACAGGGAAGGAGAGACCCAGTACTTC.

The genes are TRBV6-6 and TRBJ1-1; 7 bases line up with TRBD1. J was trimmed by 5 bases and V by 5 bases; bases with no gene match: 14. Germline loops: CDR1 MNHNY, CDR2 SVGAGI (reference sequence). The CDR3 runs to 16 residues. The chain's CDR3 is CASSPSPLPGGTEAFF. The CDR3 nucleotides are TGTGCCAGCAGTCCCTCCCCCCTACCAGGGGGTACTGAAGCTTTCTTT.

DNA for the CDR3: TGTGCCAGTAGTATAGTCGGGGACAGGGTTGATGAGACCCAGTACTTC. It specifies CASSIVGDRVDETQYF. This chain joins TRBV19 and TRBJ2-5; TRBD1 matches 9 bases. CDR3 length equals 16 residues. Germline CDR1 reads LNHDA; CDR2 reads SQIVND (reference sequence). Trimming cost V 1 base and J 5 bases; bases outside gene matches: 8.

The V call is TRBV2, the J call TRBJ1-5; weak D call: TRBD1 (5 bases). V was clipped by 4 bases and J by 0 bases, with 10 bases between them. CDR3 length: 15 amino acids. The germline CDR1 and CDR2 sequences are SNHLY and FYNNEI. In DNA form, the CDR3 reads TGTGCCAGCAGTGCCGGGACCGTTAGCAATCAGCCCCAGCATTTT. Translation: CASSAGTVSNQPQHF.

The chain joins TRBV13 to TRBJ1-2, with D perhaps matching TRBD1 (6 bases). Trimming cost V 6 bases and J 4 bases, with 21 bases left between them. The V gene's germline CDR1 is PRHDT and CDR2 FYEKMQ (reference sequence). The CDR3 totals 16 residues. CDR3 amino acids: CASRLVGGALSYGYTF. In nucleotides, the CDR3 is TGTGCCAGCAGACTAGTCGGGGGGGCGCTGAGCTATGGCTACACCTTC.

This clone was seen more than once but under ten times. The J gene is TRBJ2-1, the V gene TRBV4-1, with 7 bases aligning to TRBD2. This CDR3 region has 13 residues. Germline CDR1 reads MGHRA; CDR2 reads YSYEKL. The junction had 11 bases not matched to a gene; V was cut back by 10 bases and J by 8 bases. The CDR3 coding sequence is TGCGCCACATCAAGTGGGGGGAGGGATGAGCAGTTCTTC. Translating gives CATSSGGRDEQFF.